This T cell receptor (beta chain) is drawn from a study of T cell repertoires in cytomegalovirus infection. Of note for this clonotype: What it recognizes is unknown.

TCRdb fed the reads into MiXCR, producing one record per CDR3 protein. The sample contains about 890,000 distinct CDR3 sequences, about a third of which appear only once. CDR1 and CDR2 from the germline V gene are MNHEY and SVGAGI. The ends were cut back, 0 bases at V and 7 bases at J, with 6 bases in the middle. This CDR3 comprises 12 residues. The V gene is TRBV6-5, the J gene TRBJ1-1; D ambiguous. The sequence was collected from a human donor in good health (CMV status not recorded). Some clones in this sample may be carry-over from other donors' samples. The sample here was cultured CD8+ T cells from PBMCs, taken from culture after CMV antigen stimulation. CDR3 protein: CASSYSAGEAFF. DNA of the CDR3: TGTGCCAGCAGTTACTCTGCCGGTGAAGCTTTCTTT.